These 8 T cell receptor beta chains came from one sample sequenced in a study of blood T cell repertoires in COVID-19. Profiling relied on immunoSEQ multiplex PCR, and the TCRdb table lists in-frame clones only, not all of them. The table has about half a million clones, approximately 85% seen once. Sequencing input: peripheral blood. The origin of the receptors is a human donor in a cohort sampled during active COVID-19.

V gene TRBV19 combines with J gene TRBJ2-2; TRBD1 might be the D (6 bases). Germline CDR1 reads LNHDA; CDR2 reads SQIVND (reference sequence). The ends were cut back, 5 bases at V and 5 bases at J, with 18 bases in the middle. This CDR3 region has 16 residues. CDR3 protein: CASSSLQGRGTGELFF. For the CDR3, the DNA is TGTGCCAGTAGTTCATTACAGGGCCGGGGAACCGGGGAGCTGTTTTTT. Based on the CDR3 plus reference TRBV19 and TRBJ2-2, the full variable domain is DGGITQSPKYLFRKEGQNVTLSCEQNLNHDAMYWYRQDPGQGLRLIYYSQIVNDFQKGDIAEGYSVSREKKESFPLTVTSAQKNPTAFYLCASSSLQGRGTGELFFGEGSRLTVL.

DNA for the CDR3: TGCGCCAGCAGCGCCCCTAACCTTTACTCCAATGAGCAGTTCTTC. Translating gives CASSAPNLYSNEQFF. This chain uses TRBV5-1 with TRBJ2-1; no clear D gene. The CDR3 sequence is 15 residues long. Trimming took 4 bases from V and 6 from J, leaving 17 bases between them. Germline CDR1 SGHRS, CDR2 YFSETQ. Complete variable domain (other parts from reference TRBV5-1 and TRBJ2-1): KAGVTQTPRYLIKTRGQQVTLSCSPISGHRSVSWYQQTPGQGLQFLFEYFSETQRNKGNFPGRFSGRQFSNSRSEMNVSTLELGDSALYLCASSAPNLYSNEQFFGPGTRLTVL.

The V and J genes are TRBV14 and TRBJ1-2; D perhaps matches TRBD1 (6 bases). The V gene's germline CDR1 is SGHDN and CDR2 FVKESK. V was cut by 2 bases and J by 4 bases, with 20 bases left in between. The CDR3 loop spans 17 amino acids. The CDR3 is CASSQIRGRTEGYGYTF. In nucleotides, the CDR3 is TGTGCCAGCAGCCAAATTCGAGGGCGGACAGAAGGCTATGGCTACACCTTC. Drawing the rest from reference TRBV14 and TRBJ1-2, the complete variable domain is EAGVTQFPSHSVIEKGQTVTLRCDPISGHDNLYWYRRVMGKEIKFLLHFVKESKQDESGMPNNRFLAERTGGTYSTLKVQPAELEDSGVYFCASSQIRGRTEGYGYTFGSGTRLTVV.

The chain recombines TRBV3-1 (or the pseudogene TRBV3-2) with TRBJ1-5; D is unclear. The V gene lost 8 bases and the J gene lost 2 bases, with 10 bases spanning the gap. This CDR3 is built from 13 residues. CDR1 and CDR2 from the germline V gene are LGHDT and YNNKEL (reference sequence). The CDR3 is CASSNGGNQPQHF. The CDR3, as DNA: TGTGCCAGCTCTAACGGGGGCAATCAGCCCCAGCATTTT.

This clone was observed once. The V and J genes are TRBV27 and TRBJ1-5, with TRBD1 as a possible D gene (5 bases). V was pared by 8 bases and J by 3 bases, with 11 bases between. This CDR3 is 13 amino acids long. Looked up from germline, CDR1 is MNHEY and CDR2 is SMNVEV (reference sequence). The CDR3 protein is CASGGLYNQPQHF. As DNA, the CDR3 is TGTGCCAGCGGGGGACTTTACAATCAGCCCCAGCATTTT.

The V call is TRBV15, the J call TRBJ2-5, with TRBD2 as a possible D gene (7 bases). The CDR3 extends over 16 amino acids. V lost 4 bases and J lost 5, with 20 bases in between. Germline V gene data show CDR1 as LNHNV and CDR2 as YYDKDF (reference sequence). The CDR3 is CATSIPGASGFETQYF. CDR3 DNA sequence: TGTGCCACCAGCATCCCAGGGGCTAGCGGCTTTGAGACCCAGTACTTC.

The rearrangement joins TRBV6-5 to TRBJ1-1; D is ambiguous. The CDR3 runs to 13 residues. V was clipped by 0 bases and J by 6 bases, with 8 bases between them. From germline, CDR1 is MNHEY and CDR2 SVGAGI. The CDR3 DNA sequence: TGTGCCAGCAGTTACTCGAGGGTAGCTGAAGCTTTCTTT. This codes for CASSYSRVAEAFF.

This clone was seen just once. The chain joins TRBV12-5 to TRBJ1-3, with D perhaps TRBD1 (6 bases). CDR1 LGHNT and CDR2 FRNRAP come from the germline V gene. V gave up 4 bases and J gave up 4 bases, with 17 bases separating them. There are 16 residues in the CDR3. CDR3 DNA sequence: TGTGCTAGTGGTTCGTGGCAGGGGACGGTCGGAAACACCATATATTTT. Its translation is CASGSWQGTVGNTIYF.